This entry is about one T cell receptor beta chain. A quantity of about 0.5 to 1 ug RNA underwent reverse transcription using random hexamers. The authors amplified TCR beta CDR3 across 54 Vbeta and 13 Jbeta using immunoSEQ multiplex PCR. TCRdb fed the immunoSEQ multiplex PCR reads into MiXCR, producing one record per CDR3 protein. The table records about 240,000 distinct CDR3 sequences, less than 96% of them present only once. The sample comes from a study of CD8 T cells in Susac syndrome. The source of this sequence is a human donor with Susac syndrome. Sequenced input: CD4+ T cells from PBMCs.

The CDR3 sequence is CASSPRVGEGTYEQYF. The DNA of the CDR3 is TGTGCCAGCTCACCACGAGTCGGGGAGGGGACCTACGAGCAGTACTTC. This chain links TRBV18 with TRBJ2-7; 7 bases match TRBD2. The CDR3 contains 16 residues. Germline trimming cut 1 base from V and 2 bases from J; bases unmatched to any gene: 8. CDR1 is KGHSH and CDR2 is LQKENI in the germline V gene.